This TCR beta chain was observed in a study of monozygotic twins with inflammatory bowel disease. Using the 5' RACE reads, TCRdb records one entry per CDR3 protein without DNA. In all, the sample yields 420,000 or so distinct CDR3 sequences. This clonotype was obtained from a human donor with ulcerative colitis or Crohn's disease, or a healthy co-twin of an affected twin (not recorded which). Sequencing input: blood.

The CDR3 is CASSLLTHVNTEAFF. This rearrangement joins TRBV7-2 to TRBJ1-1. This CDR3 has 15 residues. Germline V lookup: CDR1 SGHTA, CDR2 FQGNSA.